These 15 T cell receptor beta chains originate from one sample sequenced in a study of blood T cell repertoires in COVID-19. Sequencing was performed with immunoSEQ multiplex PCR; in TCRdb, only in-frame clones are kept and a portion is missing. Of 200,000 to 250,000 clones in the sample, approximately 82% were seen once. The specimen sequenced was peripheral blood. Every receptor here comes from a woman at least 80 years old with acute or convalescent COVID-19.

J is TRBJ1-6 and V is TRBV9; possible D gene TRBD1, 6 bases. In germline, CDR1 is SGDLS, CDR2 YYNGEE. V was trimmed by 0 bases and J by 7 bases, leaving 14 bases between them. The CDR3 extends over 16 amino acids. The CDR3, as DNA: TGTGCCAGCAGCGTAGGGCTCGACAGGCTAAATTCACCCCTCCACTTT. It encodes CASSVGLDRLNSPLHF.

The chain couples TRBV19 to TRBJ2-7; weak D call: TRBD2 (7 bases). Between the trimmed V and J ends, which lost 6 bases and 0 bases, there was a span of 21 bases. There are 17 residues in the CDR3. From germline, CDR1 is LNHDA and CDR2 SQIVND (reference sequence). CDR3 DNA sequence: TGTGCCAGTAGCTTGTCAATTGGGGGGGCCGACTCCTACGAGCAGTACTTC. This codes for CASSLSIGGADSYEQYF.

The chain combines TRBV6-5 with TRBJ2-7; D is perhaps TRBD1 (6 bases). Trimming removed 2 bases from V and 2 bases from J, with 7 bases in between. CDR1 and CDR2 (germline): MNHEY, SVGAGI. CDR3 length: 13 amino acids. CDR3 residues: CASSYRDTYEQYF. For the CDR3, the DNA is TGTGCCAGCAGTTACCGGGACACCTACGAGCAGTACTTC.

The rearrangement links TRBV3-1 (or the pseudogene TRBV3-2) to TRBJ2-7, with TRBD2 as a possible D gene (6 bases). The V gene's germline CDR1 is LGHDT and CDR2 YNNKEL (reference sequence). The CDR3 is 17 residues long. The V and J ends lost 0 bases and 3 bases respectively, with 18 bases between them. Here the CDR3 DNA reads TGTGCCAGCAGCCAAGATCTTGTGGGGGGTTTGGTCTACGAGCAGTACTTC. This encodes CASSQDLVGGLVYEQYF.

The chain uses TRBV6-4 and TRBJ1-1; D is unclear. With 3 bases removed from V and 5 bases from J, the gap between germline ends came to 10 bases. CDR1 is MRHNA and CDR2 is SNTAGT in the germline V gene. The CDR3 has 13 amino acids. The CDR3 reads CASSEARGTEAFF. The CDR3 DNA reads TGTGCCAGCAGTGAGGCCCGAGGAACTGAAGCTTTCTTT.

This clone was seen more than once but under ten times. This chain joins TRBV6-1 and TRBJ1-2; D is perhaps TRBD1 (5 bases). Trimming pared 2 bases from V and 4 bases from J, leaving 20 bases between. Per the germline V gene, CDR1 is MNHNS and CDR2 is SASEGT. There are 17 residues in the CDR3. The CDR3, as DNA: TGTGCCAGCAGTGAACTCGGGCAGGGAGGACGGATCTATGGCTACACCTTC. Its protein product is CASSELGQGGRIYGYTF.

The chain couples TRBV28 to TRBJ1-2; perhaps TRBD1 as D (6 bases). V was pared by 2 bases and J by 0 bases, with 13 bases between. The CDR3 spans 16 residues. CDR1 is MDHEN, CDR2 SYDVKM, per germline. CDR3: CASSLGQGHTNYGYTF. Here the CDR3 DNA reads TGTGCCAGCAGTTTAGGGCAGGGACATACTAACTATGGCTACACCTTC.

This chain uses TRBV24-1 with TRBJ1-4, with TRBD1 matching over 8 bases. Germline CDR1 reads KGHDR; CDR2 reads SFDVKD. The CDR3 length is 17 residues. J gave up 2 bases and V 3 bases, and 7 bases lay outside the gene matches. The DNA of the CDR3 is TGTGCCACCAGTGATCCGGACAGGGATAAGACTAATGAAAAACTGTTTTTT. This translates into CATSDPDRDKTNEKLFF.

The V gene is TRBV6-6, the J gene TRBJ1-5; possibly TRBD1 for D (6 bases). The CDR3 runs 13 residues. The germline gives CDR1 MNHNY, CDR2 SVGAGI (reference sequence). Trimming shortened V by 3 bases and J by 7 bases, and 10 bases separated the two germline ends. Written as DNA, the CDR3 is TGTGCCAGCAGTTATAGGGGACACCAGCCCCAGCATTTT. Translated: CASSYRGHQPQHF.

DNA for the CDR3: TGTGCCAGCGGGGGACAGGGGTTAAGGACCCAGTACTTC. This gives the protein CASGGQGLRTQYF. This chain connects TRBV6-5 to TRBJ2-5, with 10 positions matching TRBD1. Germline lookup yields CDR1 MNHEY and CDR2 SVGAGI. The V segment lost 8 bases and the J segment 7 bases; nucleotides outside the gene matches: 7. The CDR3 length is 13 residues.

V and J are TRBV7-9 and TRBJ1-1; D is possibly TRBD1 (5 bases). Trimming pared 2 bases from V and 4 bases from J, leaving 23 bases between. The CDR3 extends over 18 amino acids. Germline assignment: CDR1 SEHNR and CDR2 FQNEAQ (reference sequence). The CDR3 sequence is CASSLTWEVLIQGTEAFF. The DNA for the CDR3 is TGTGCCAGCAGCTTAACATGGGAAGTCCTGATCCAGGGCACTGAAGCTTTCTTT.

This rearrangement joins TRBV24-1 to TRBJ1-1, with 7 bases that match TRBD1. Germline loops: CDR1 KGHDR, CDR2 SFDVKD. J lost 1 base, V lost 2 bases, and 3 bases had no gene match. The CDR3 contains 15 residues. CDR3 residues: CATSDSGQQNTEAFF. CDR3 sequence (DNA): TGTGCCACCAGTGATTCGGGACAGCAGAACACTGAAGCTTTCTTT.

The genes are TRBV6-5 and TRBJ1-5, with D unclear. The V gene lost 5 bases and the J gene lost 4 bases, with 15 bases spanning the gap. This CDR3 is 15 amino acids long. From germline, CDR1 is MNHEY and CDR2 SVGAGI. CDR3 nucleotides: TGTGCCAGCAGTCCTCGAGGGTATAGTAATCAGCCCCAGCATTTT. It translates to CASSPRGYSNQPQHF.

This chain connects TRBV11-1 to TRBJ2-7; 9 bases match TRBD1. V dropped 4 bases and J dropped 5; count of bases not matched to a gene: 6. Germline loops: CDR1 SGHAT, CDR2 FQDESV (reference sequence). This CDR3 comprises 14 residues. CDR3 coding DNA: TGTGCCAGCAGCTCCCGGGACAGGGCACACGAGCAGTACTTC. It translates to CASSSRDRAHEQYF.

The chain employs TRBV3-1 (or the pseudogene TRBV3-2) and TRBJ1-1, with D possibly being TRBD1 (6 bases). The V end lost 6 bases, the J end lost 3 bases, and 11 bases lay between the germline ends. The germline CDR1 and CDR2 sequences are LGHDT and YNNKEL (reference sequence). The length of the CDR3 is 13 residues. The CDR3 protein is CASRYRVDTEAFF. Written as DNA, the CDR3 is TGTGCCAGCAGATACAGGGTTGACACTGAAGCTTTCTTT.